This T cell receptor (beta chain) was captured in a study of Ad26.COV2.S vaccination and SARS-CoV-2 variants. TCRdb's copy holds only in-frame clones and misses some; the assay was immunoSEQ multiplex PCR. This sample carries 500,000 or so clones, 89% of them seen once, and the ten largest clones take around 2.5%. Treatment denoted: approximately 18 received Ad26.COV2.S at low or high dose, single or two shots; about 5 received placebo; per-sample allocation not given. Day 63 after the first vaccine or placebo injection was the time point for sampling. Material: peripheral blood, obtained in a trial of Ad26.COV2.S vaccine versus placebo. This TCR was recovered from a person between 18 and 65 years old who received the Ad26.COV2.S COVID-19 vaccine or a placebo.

The CDR3 here is CASSLPGAPDTQYF. For the CDR3, the DNA is TGTGCCAGCAGCTTACCCGGTGCCCCAGATACGCAGTATTTT. The rearrangement links TRBV11-2 to TRBJ2-3; D uncertain. This CDR3 has 14 amino acids. Germline V lookup: CDR1 SGHAT, CDR2 FQNNGV. V lost 2 bases, J lost 4 bases, and 10 bases lay in between.